The 32 T cell receptor beta chains below all came from one sample that was sequenced in a study of identical twins. TCRdb reprocessed the 5' RACE reads via MiXCR and lists one record per CDR3 protein. The sample holds around 480,000 distinct CDR3 sequences, roughly an eighth seen once. Another study also made use of these data, one on yellow fever vaccine responses in identical twins.

The specimen sequenced was CD4+ T cells sorted from blood. These receptors all come from a woman younger than 35 in good health.

This clonotype was seen many times. The chain has TRBV10-3 and TRBJ2-5; either TRBD1 or TRBD2 may fit D (6 bases each). Trimming removed 6 bases at V and 3 bases at J, with 17 bases between. The germline CDR1 and CDR2 sequences are ENHRY and SYGVKD. This CDR3 is 15 amino acids long. The CDR3 reads CAIRTSVGGKETQYF. CDR3 nucleotide sequence: TGTGCCATCAGGACCTCTGTGGGGGGCAAAGAGACCCAGTACTTC.

This clonotype was observed many times. The chain carries TRBV20-1 and TRBJ2-1; 10 nucleotides match TRBD2. The CDR3 contains 16 residues. Germline V gene data show CDR1 as DFQATT and CDR2 as SNEGSKA (reference sequence). The J segment lost 3 bases and the V segment lost 1 base, leaving 6 bases of the junction unmatched. CDR3 DNA: TGCAGTGCTAGAGTTGCAAGCGGGAGGGACTACAATGAGCAGTTCTTC. Protein product: CSARVASGRDYNEQFF.

Of note for this clonotype: Sequence at one end of the junction differs from germline and may be a read error. The CDR3 coding sequence is TGTGCCGGCAGCCAGACTAGCGGGAGGGCGGATGAGCAGTTCTTC. This gives the protein CAGSQTSGRADEQFF. The chain is built from TRBV7-2 and TRBJ2-1; 14 bases are shared with TRBD2. Germline V gene data show CDR1 as SGHTA and CDR2 as FQGNSA. The CDR3 is 15 amino acids.

This clonotype was seen more than once but under ten times. The chain combines TRBV10-2 with TRBJ2-1, with TRBD2 matching 9 bases. The CDR3 extends over 14 amino acids. V lost 6 bases and J lost 5; bases outside the gene matches: 5. Germline CDR1 is WSHSY and CDR2 is SAAADI. The CDR3 coding sequence is TGCGCCAGCAGGGTAGCGGGAGTAGACAATGAGCAGTTCTTC. Translating gives CASRVAGVDNEQFF.

There are a few counts of this clonotype. The chain links TRBV5-1 to TRBJ2-3, with no clear D. Germline V CDR1 and CDR2: SGHRS, YFSETQ. The CDR3 totals 13 residues. Trimming took 7 bases from V and 1 from J, leaving 10 bases between them. Here the CDR3 reads CASLKDGTDTQYF. The CDR3 bases are TGCGCCAGCCTAAAGGACGGCACAGATACGCAGTATTTT.

The rearrangement uses TRBV20-1 and TRBJ2-2; 13 positions agree with TRBD2. Germline loops: CDR1 DFQATT, CDR2 SNEGSKA (reference sequence). V shed 0 bases and J 6 bases; nucleotides not matched to a gene: 7. The CDR3 runs 17 residues. In DNA form, the CDR3 reads TGCAGTGCTAGAGATCTCGGACTAGCGGGAGATCCCGGGGAGCTGTTTTTT. It translates to CSARDLGLAGDPGELFF.

This clonotype was seen a few times. The chain recombines TRBV11-1 with TRBJ2-7; D unresolved. There are 14 residues in the CDR3. Germline-derived CDR1 and CDR2 are SGHAT and FQDESV (reference sequence). V was trimmed by 1 base and J by 1 base, leaving 8 bases between them. The CDR3 DNA reads as TGTGCCAGCAGCTTAGAGGCGAGTTCCTACGAGCAGTACTTC. This codes for CASSLEASSYEQYF. Complete variable domain (other parts from reference TRBV11-1 and TRBJ2-7): EAEVAQSPRYKITEKSQAVAFWCDPISGHATLYWYRQILGQGPELLVQFQDESVVDDSQLPKDRFSAERLKGVDSTLKIQPAELGDSAMYLCASSLEASSYEQYFGPGTRLTVT.

This clonotype has only a few counts. The rearrangement joins TRBV25-1 to TRBJ2-2; 8 nucleotides align to TRBD1. Germline V gene data show CDR1 as MGHDK and CDR2 as SYGVNS. The CDR3 sequence is 14 residues long. V lost 3 bases, J lost 4 bases, and 1 base stayed unmatched. The CDR3 loop is CASSDRGRTGELFF. The DNA of the CDR3 is TGTGCCAGCAGTGACAGGGGGCGCACCGGGGAGCTGTTTTTT.

Only a few counts were recorded for this clonotype. The rearrangement links TRBV6-6 to TRBJ2-7; D uncertain. The germline V gene has CDR1 MNHNY and CDR2 SVGAGI (reference sequence). CDR3 size: 13 residues. V was cut by 2 bases and J by 3 bases, with 8 bases left in between. CDR3 in DNA: TGTGCCAGCAGTTACGTGCCAGGCTACGAGCAGTACTTC. Protein product: CASSYVPGYEQYF.

V is TRBV28 and J is TRBJ2-1, with 9 bases matching TRBD2. CDR1 and CDR2 from the germline V gene are MDHEN and SYDVKM. Unmatched junction bases numbered 7, after V lost 3 bases and J lost 4 bases. The CDR3 loop spans 16 amino acids. CDR3 in DNA: TGTGCCAGCAGTTTTTGGGCTAGCGGGACGTACAATGAGCAGTTCTTC. Amino acids: CASSFWASGTYNEQFF.

The rearrangement joins TRBV5-1 to TRBJ2-5; 13 bases align to TRBD2. V dropped 4 bases and J dropped 1; count of bases not matched to a gene: 4. Per the germline V gene, CDR1 is SGHRS and CDR2 is YFSETQ. This CDR3 contains 16 residues. The CDR3 nucleotides are TGCGCCAGCAGCCCGGGACTAGCGGGGCCCCAAGAGACCCAGTACTTC. This gives the protein CASSPGLAGPQETQYF. The complete variable domain, with remaining parts taken from reference TRBV5-1 and TRBJ2-5, reads KAGVTQTPRYLIKTRGQQVTLSCSPISGHRSVSWYQQTPGQGLQFLFEYFSETQRNKGNFPGRFSGRQFSNSRSEMNVSTLELGDSALYLCASSPGLAGPQETQYFGPGTRLLVL.

In its sample, this clonotype was seen a few times. In DNA form, the CDR3 reads TGTGCCAGCAGTTACTCCTCGGGGATCAGCTATGGCTACACCTTC. Protein sequence: CASSYSSGISYGYTF. This chain connects TRBV6-5 to TRBJ1-2; no clear D gene. The CDR3 covers 15 residues. CDR1 MNHEY and CDR2 SVGAGI come from the germline V gene. Trimming took 0 bases from V and 4 from J, leaving 12 bases between them.

This sequence joins TRBV30 and TRBJ2-3, with 10 bases that match TRBD1. This CDR3 contains 13 residues. The V gene's germline CDR1 is GTSNPN and CDR2 SVGIG (reference sequence). J was trimmed by 3 bases and V by 4 bases; bases with no gene match: 1. The CDR3 here is CAWTGQGTDTQYF. DNA for the CDR3: TGTGCCTGGACGGGACAGGGGACAGATACGCAGTATTTT.

This clonotype has a handful of counts. The rearrangement joins TRBV15 to TRBJ2-7, with D perhaps matching TRBD1 (5 bases). Germline V gene data show CDR1 as LNHNV and CDR2 as YYDKDF (reference sequence). Trimming pared 4 bases from V and 0 bases from J, leaving 7 bases between. The CDR3 sequence is 13 residues long. As DNA, the CDR3 is TGTGCCACCAGCACTCAGGGCTCCTACGAGCAGTACTTC. This encodes CATSTQGSYEQYF.

This clonotype has a handful of counts. The chain carries TRBV5-4 and TRBJ2-1, with a weak D call TRBD1 (6 bases). Looked up from germline, CDR1 is SGHNT and CDR2 is YYREEE (reference sequence). V lost 6 bases, J lost 0 bases, and 16 bases lay in between. This CDR3 has 16 residues. The CDR3, as DNA: TGTGCCAGCACCGTCCCTCAGGGGAGCTCCTACAATGAGCAGTTCTTC. This sequence encodes CASTVPQGSSYNEQFF.

V gene TRBV4-1 combines with J gene TRBJ2-1; 11 nucleotides line up with TRBD2. Unmatched junction bases numbered 5, after V lost 7 bases and J lost 0 bases. CDR1 and CDR2 (germline): MGHRA, YSYEKL. CDR3 length: 16 amino acids. Here the CDR3 reads CASTRLAGGSYNEQFF. The CDR3 DNA reads as TGCGCCAGCACAAGGCTAGCGGGAGGCTCCTACAATGAGCAGTTCTTC.

This clonotype was detected a few times. V and J are TRBV12-3 or TRBV12-4 and TRBJ2-4; TRBD1 aligns across 7 bases. V trimming: 3 bases; J trimming: 3 bases; junction bases outside the gene matches: 5. This CDR3 is built from 15 residues. DNA for the CDR3: TGTGCCAGCAGTTTGAGCAGGGGGTTCAAAAACATTCAGTACTTC. Amino acids: CASSLSRGFKNIQYF.

The chain combines TRBV6-2 or TRBV6-3 with TRBJ2-3; the match to TRBD1 covers 8 bases. V trimming: 4 bases; J trimming: 5 bases; junction bases outside the gene matches: 23. The CDR3 loop spans 20 amino acids. Per the germline V gene, CDR1 is MNHEY and CDR2 is SVGEGT. This CDR3 reads CASSWDILRGQGGKGDTQYF. CDR3 DNA: TGTGCCAGCAGTTGGGACATTCTTCGCGGACAGGGCGGAAAGGGAGATACGCAGTATTTT.

This clonotype turned up a few times. The chain joins TRBV20-1 to TRBJ2-2; TRBD1 matches 8 bases. V dropped 7 bases and J dropped 0; count of bases not matched to a gene: 4. CDR3 size: 14 residues. Germline V gene lookup returns CDR1 DFQATT and CDR2 SNEGSKA (reference sequence). The CDR3 spells CSVEDRANTGELFF. CDR3 sequence (DNA): TGCAGTGTCGAGGACAGGGCGAACACCGGGGAGCTGTTTTTT.

This chain links TRBV2 with TRBJ2-3, with 9 bases identical to TRBD1. V trimming: 6 bases; J trimming: 3 bases; junction bases outside the gene matches: 7. Germline V gene sequence: CDR1 SNHLY, CDR2 FYNNEI. The CDR3 runs to 15 residues. CDR3 nucleotide sequence: TGTGCCAGCAGCGGACAGGGGATGTTGACAGATACGCAGTATTTT. Encoded protein: CASSGQGMLTDTQYF.

This clonotype has at least ten counts. This rearrangement joins TRBV20-1 to TRBJ1-5; perhaps TRBD1 as D (6 bases). The germline V gene has CDR1 DFQATT and CDR2 SNEGSKA (reference sequence). CDR3 length: 16 residues. The V end lost 6 bases, the J end lost 0 bases, and 18 bases lay between the germline ends. CDR3 region: CSAIQLTGYSNQPQHF. The CDR3 bases are TGCAGTGCCATTCAACTGACAGGATATAGCAATCAGCCCCAGCATTTT.

This clonotype appeared a few times. J is TRBJ2-1 and V is TRBV12-5; 10 positions agree with TRBD2. V shed 1 base and J 4 bases; nucleotides not matched to a gene: 7. CDR3 length equals 17 residues. Germline CDR1 is LGHNT and CDR2 is FRNRAP. The CDR3 protein is CASGLARGTSEYNEQFF. The CDR3 DNA follows: TGTGCTAGTGGTTTGGCACGGGGGACTAGCGAGTACAATGAGCAGTTCTTC. Complete variable domain (other parts from reference TRBV12-5 and TRBJ2-1): DARVTQTPRHKVTEMGQEVTMRCQPILGHNTVFWYRQTMMQGLELLAYFRNRAPLDDSGMPKDRFSAEMPDATLATLKIQPSEPRDSAVYFCASGLARGTSEYNEQFFGPGTRLTVL.

The chain has TRBV5-1 and TRBJ2-1; 14 bases are a match to TRBD2. CDR3 length: 17 residues. The trim removed 4 bases at V and 4 bases at J, leaving 7 bases unmatched. CDR1 and CDR2 from the germline V gene are SGHRS and YFSETQ. The CDR3 is CASSPGLAGANYNEQFF. CDR3 in DNA: TGCGCCAGCAGCCCGGGACTAGCGGGGGCCAATTACAATGAGCAGTTCTTC.

The chain carries TRBV5-1 and TRBJ2-3, with 7 bases fitting TRBD1. Germline values: CDR1 SGHRS, CDR2 YFSETQ. V gave up 3 bases and J gave up 3 bases; unmatched junction bases: 10. This CDR3 spans 16 amino acids. In nucleotides, the CDR3 is TGCGCCAGCAGCTCAAGACAGGGTGGTATTACAGATACGCAGTATTTT. Encoded protein: CASSSRQGGITDTQYF.

V usage is TRBV18 and J usage is TRBJ2-5; 11 bases fit TRBD2. The junction had 7 bases not matched to a gene; V was cut back by 5 bases and J by 2 bases. Germline V gene sequence: CDR1 KGHSH, CDR2 LQKENI. The CDR3 totals 16 residues. The CDR3 nucleotides are TGTGCCAGCTCAATCGGGACTAGCGGAAATCAAGAGACCCAGTACTTC. Translated, it gives CASSIGTSGNQETQYF.

The CDR3 region has the DNA TGTGCCAGCAGCCAAGAGACTAGCGGGCCCTTCCGAGAGACCCAGTACTTC. As protein: CASSQETSGPFRETQYF. The chain links TRBV4-2 to TRBJ2-5, with TRBD2 matching over 10 bases. V was clipped by 0 bases and J by 4 bases; unmatched bases: 8. The CDR3 runs to 17 residues. The germline V gene encodes CDR1 LGHNA and CDR2 YNFKEQ.

This clonotype was recorded a few times. This sequence joins TRBV5-5 and TRBJ2-1, with 8 bases aligning to TRBD1. Germline V gives CDR1 SGHKS, CDR2 YYEKEE (reference sequence). The junction had 14 bases not matched to a gene; V was cut back by 1 base and J by 5 bases. The length of the CDR3 is 18 residues. The CDR3 protein is CASSLTGQGATRNNEQFF. The DNA of the CDR3 is TGTGCCAGCAGCTTGACCGGACAGGGAGCAACTAGGAACAATGAGCAGTTCTTC.

The CDR3 nucleotides are TGCAGTGCTAGAGATCCCCAGAGGGAGACCCAGTACTTC. It specifies CSARDPQRETQYF. This chain uses TRBV20-1 with TRBJ2-5, with D unclear. V shed 0 bases and J shed 5 bases, with 10 bases lying between them. Germline CDR1 reads DFQATT; CDR2 reads SNEGSKA (reference sequence). CDR3 length equals 13 residues.

The chain joins TRBV6-5 to TRBJ2-7; unclear D gene. Germline CDR1 and CDR2: MNHEY and SVGAGI. The CDR3 is made up of 14 amino acids. Trimming took off 2 bases at V and 6 bases at J, with 14 bases between the two ends. The CDR3 sequence is CASSYAFGSGEQYF. CDR3 bases: TGTGCCAGCAGTTACGCATTCGGCTCGGGCGAGCAGTACTTC.

The chain is built from TRBV20-1 and TRBJ2-1; TRBD1 is a possible D gene (5 bases). The CDR3 totals 15 residues. The germline CDR1 and CDR2 sequences are DFQATT and SNEGSKA (reference sequence). Trimming removed 0 bases from V and 6 bases from J, with 15 bases in between. CDR3 in amino acids: CSARDIRQGTNEQFF. The CDR3, as DNA: TGCAGTGCTAGAGATATACGTCAGGGAACCAATGAGCAGTTCTTC.

This clonotype was detected only once. The rearrangement uses TRBV19 and TRBJ2-7; D is perhaps TRBD1 (6 bases). Germline values: CDR1 LNHDA, CDR2 SQIVND (reference sequence). The CDR3 has 12 amino acids. V was shortened by 6 bases and J by 2 bases, with 8 bases between the two germline ends. This CDR3 is CASRGDTYEQYF. The CDR3 DNA is TGTGCCAGTAGGGGGGACACCTACGAGCAGTACTTC.

This clonotype came up a few times. V usage is TRBV19 and J usage is TRBJ2-6; D not certain. CDR1 is LNHDA, CDR2 SQIVND, per germline (reference sequence). V gave up 10 bases and J gave up 4 bases, with 14 bases separating them. The CDR3 totals 14 residues. This chain's CDR3 is CATAKDRGANVLTF. The DNA for the CDR3 is TGTGCCACCGCTAAGGATCGCGGGGCCAACGTCCTGACTTTC.